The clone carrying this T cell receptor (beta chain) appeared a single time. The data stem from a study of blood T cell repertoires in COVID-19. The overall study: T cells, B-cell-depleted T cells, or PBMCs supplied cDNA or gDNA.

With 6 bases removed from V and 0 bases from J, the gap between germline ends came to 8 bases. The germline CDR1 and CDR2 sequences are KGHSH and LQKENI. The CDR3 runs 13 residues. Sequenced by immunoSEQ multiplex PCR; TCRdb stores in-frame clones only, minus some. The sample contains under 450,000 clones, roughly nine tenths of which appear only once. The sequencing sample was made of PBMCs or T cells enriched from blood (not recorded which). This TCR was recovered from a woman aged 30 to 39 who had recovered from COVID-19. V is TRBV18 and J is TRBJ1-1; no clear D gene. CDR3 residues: CASSESVNTEAFF. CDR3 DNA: TGTGCCAGCTCTGAGAGCGTGAACACTGAAGCTTTCTTT.